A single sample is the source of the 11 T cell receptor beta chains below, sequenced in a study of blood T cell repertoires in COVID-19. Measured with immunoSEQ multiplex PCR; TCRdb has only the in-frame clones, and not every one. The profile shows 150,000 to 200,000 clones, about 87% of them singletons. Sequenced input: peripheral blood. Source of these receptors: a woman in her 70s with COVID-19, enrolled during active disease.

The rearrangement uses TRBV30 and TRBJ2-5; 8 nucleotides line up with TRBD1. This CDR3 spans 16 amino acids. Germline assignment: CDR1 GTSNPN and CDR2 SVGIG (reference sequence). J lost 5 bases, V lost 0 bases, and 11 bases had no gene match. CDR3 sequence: CAWSVPAGGGGETQYF. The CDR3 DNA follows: TGTGCCTGGAGTGTCCCAGCAGGGGGCGGTGGGGAGACCCAGTACTTC.

The CDR3 here is CASSVKVSADTQYF. CDR3 coding DNA: TGTGCCAGCAGCGTAAAGGTCAGCGCGGATACGCAGTATTTT. J is TRBJ2-3 and V is TRBV9, with D hard to call. Germline lookup yields CDR1 SGDLS and CDR2 YYNGEE. This CDR3 is 14 amino acids long. V lost 1 base, J lost 6 bases, and 12 bases lay in between. The whole variable domain, remainder taken from reference TRBV9 and TRBJ2-3, is DSGVTQTPKHLITATGQRVTLRCSPRSGDLSVYWYQQSLDQGLQFLIQYYNGEERAKGNILERFSAQQFPDLHSELNLSSLELGDSALYFCASSVKVSADTQYFGPGTRLTVL.

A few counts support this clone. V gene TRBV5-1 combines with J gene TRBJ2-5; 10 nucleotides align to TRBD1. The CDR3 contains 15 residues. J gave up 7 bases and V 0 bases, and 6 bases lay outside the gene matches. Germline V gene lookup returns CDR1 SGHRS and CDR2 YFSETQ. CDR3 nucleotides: TGCGCCAGCAGCTTGGCGGGACAGGGGATTGGGACCCAGTACTTC. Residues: CASSLAGQGIGTQYF.

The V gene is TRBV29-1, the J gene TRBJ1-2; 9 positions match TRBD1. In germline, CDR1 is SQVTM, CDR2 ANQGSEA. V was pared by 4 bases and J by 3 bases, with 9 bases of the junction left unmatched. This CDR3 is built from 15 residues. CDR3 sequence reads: CSVGVTGGGDYGYTF. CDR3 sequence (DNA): TGCAGCGTTGGGGTTACAGGGGGCGGTGACTATGGCTACACCTTC.

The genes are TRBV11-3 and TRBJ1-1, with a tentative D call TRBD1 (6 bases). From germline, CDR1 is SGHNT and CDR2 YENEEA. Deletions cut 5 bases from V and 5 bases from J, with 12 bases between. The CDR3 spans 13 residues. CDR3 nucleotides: TGTGCCAGCAGCACGTGGCAGGGGACTGAAGCTTTCTTT. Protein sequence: CASSTWQGTEAFF.

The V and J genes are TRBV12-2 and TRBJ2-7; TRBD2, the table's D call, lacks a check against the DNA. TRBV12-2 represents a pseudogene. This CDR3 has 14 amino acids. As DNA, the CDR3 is TGTGCAGCTAGTCGCCCGTTACGCCCCTACGAGCAGTACTTC. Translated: CAASRPLRPYEQYF.

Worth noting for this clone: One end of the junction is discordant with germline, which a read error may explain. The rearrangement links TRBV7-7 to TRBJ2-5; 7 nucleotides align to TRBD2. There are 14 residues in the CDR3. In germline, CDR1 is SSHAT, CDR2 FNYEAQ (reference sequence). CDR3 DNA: TGTGCTAGCAGCCAAGGGGCGGGAGCGGGGACCCAGTACTTC. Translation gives CASSQGAGAGTQYF.

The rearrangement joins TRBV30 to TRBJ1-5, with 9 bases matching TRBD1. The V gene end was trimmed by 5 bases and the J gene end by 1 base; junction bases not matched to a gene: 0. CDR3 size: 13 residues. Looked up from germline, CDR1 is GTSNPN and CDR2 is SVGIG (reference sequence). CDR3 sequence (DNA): TGTGCCTGGGGGACAGGGAGCAATCAGCCCCAGCATTTT. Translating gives CAWGTGSNQPQHF. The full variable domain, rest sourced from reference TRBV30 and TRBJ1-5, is SQTIHQWPATLVQPVGSPLSLECTVEGTSNPNLYWYRQAAGRGLQLLFYSVGIGQISSEVPQNLSASRPQDRQFILSSKKLLLSDSGFYLCAWGTGSNQPQHFGDGTRLSIL.

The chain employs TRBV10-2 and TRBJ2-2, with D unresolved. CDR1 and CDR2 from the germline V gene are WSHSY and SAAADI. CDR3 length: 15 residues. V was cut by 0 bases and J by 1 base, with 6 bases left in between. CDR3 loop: CASSESIRNTGELFF. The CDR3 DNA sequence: TGCGCCAGCAGTGAGTCGATTAGGAACACCGGGGAGCTGTTTTTT.

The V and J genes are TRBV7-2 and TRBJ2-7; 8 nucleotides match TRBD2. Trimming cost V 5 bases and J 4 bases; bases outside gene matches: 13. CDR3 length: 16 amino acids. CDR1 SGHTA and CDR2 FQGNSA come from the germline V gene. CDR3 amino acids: CASSRGESGRGYEQYF. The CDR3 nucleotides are TGTGCCAGCAGCCGGGGGGAGAGCGGGAGAGGGTACGAGCAGTACTTC.

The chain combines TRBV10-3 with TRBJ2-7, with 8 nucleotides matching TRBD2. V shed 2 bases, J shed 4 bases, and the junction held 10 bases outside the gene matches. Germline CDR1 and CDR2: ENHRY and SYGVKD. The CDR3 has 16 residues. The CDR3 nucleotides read TGTGCCATCAGTGAGCCGAATAGCGGGGATCGTTACGAGCAGTACTTC. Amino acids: CAISEPNSGDRYEQYF.